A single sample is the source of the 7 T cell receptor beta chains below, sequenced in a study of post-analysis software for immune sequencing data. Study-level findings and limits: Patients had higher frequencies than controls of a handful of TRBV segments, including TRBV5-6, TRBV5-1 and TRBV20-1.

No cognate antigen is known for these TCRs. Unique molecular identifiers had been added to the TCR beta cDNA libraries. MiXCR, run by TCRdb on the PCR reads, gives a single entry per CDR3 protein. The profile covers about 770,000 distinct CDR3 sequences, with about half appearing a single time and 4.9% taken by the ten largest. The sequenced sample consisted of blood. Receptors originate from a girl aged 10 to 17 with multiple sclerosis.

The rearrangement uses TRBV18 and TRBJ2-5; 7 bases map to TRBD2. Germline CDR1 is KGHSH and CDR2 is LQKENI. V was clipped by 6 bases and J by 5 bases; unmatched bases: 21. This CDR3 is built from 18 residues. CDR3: CASSPLPLAGEGVETQYF. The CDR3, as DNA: TGTGCCAGCTCGCCTCTCCCTCTGGCGGGAGAGGGTGTGGAGACCCAGTACTTC. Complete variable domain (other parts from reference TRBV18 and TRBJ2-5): NAGVMQNPRHLVRRRGQEARLRCSPMKGHSHVYWYRQLPEEGLKFMVYLQKENIIDESGMPKERFSAEFPKEGPSILRIQQVVRGDSAAYFCASSPLPLAGEGVETQYFGPGTRLLVL.

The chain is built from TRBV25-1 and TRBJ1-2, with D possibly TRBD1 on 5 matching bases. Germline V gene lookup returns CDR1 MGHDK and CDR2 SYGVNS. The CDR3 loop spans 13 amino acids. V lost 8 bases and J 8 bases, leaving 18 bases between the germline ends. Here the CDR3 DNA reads TGTGCCAGCTCCCCCCCGGGGAGGGACGGCTACACCTTC. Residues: CASSPPGRDGYTF.

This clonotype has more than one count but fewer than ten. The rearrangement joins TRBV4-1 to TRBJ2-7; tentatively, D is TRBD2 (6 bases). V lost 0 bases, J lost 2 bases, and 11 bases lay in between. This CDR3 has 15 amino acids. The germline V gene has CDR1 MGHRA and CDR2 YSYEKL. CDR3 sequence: CASSQDWGGTYEQYF. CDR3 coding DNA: TGCGCCAGCAGCCAAGATTGGGGAGGCACCTACGAGCAGTACTTC.

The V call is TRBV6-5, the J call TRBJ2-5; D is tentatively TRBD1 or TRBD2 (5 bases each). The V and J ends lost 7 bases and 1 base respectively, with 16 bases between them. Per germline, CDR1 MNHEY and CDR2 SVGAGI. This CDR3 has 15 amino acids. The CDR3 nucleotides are TGTGCCAGCACTCTAACCCGGGACGCCCAAGAGACCCAGTACTTC. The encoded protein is CASTLTRDAQETQYF.

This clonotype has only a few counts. CDR3 nucleotide sequence: TGTGCCACCAGCAGAGATAGGCTAGCGGGAGACGAGCAGTACTTC. Encoded protein: CATSRDRLAGDEQYF. The chain is built from TRBV15 and TRBJ2-5; TRBD2 aligns across 10 bases. The DNA end is a closer match to TRBJ2-7, so the J assignment may be wrong. The length of the CDR3 is 15 residues. The germline CDR1 and CDR2 sequences are LNHNV and YYDKDF (reference sequence).

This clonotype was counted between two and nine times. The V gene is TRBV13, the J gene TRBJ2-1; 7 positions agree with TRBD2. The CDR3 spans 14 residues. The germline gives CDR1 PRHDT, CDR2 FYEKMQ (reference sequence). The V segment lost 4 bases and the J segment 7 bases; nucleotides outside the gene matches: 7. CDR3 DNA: TGTGCCAGCAGCTATCCGGGACTACCGAATGAGCAGTTCTTC. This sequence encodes CASSYPGLPNEQFF.

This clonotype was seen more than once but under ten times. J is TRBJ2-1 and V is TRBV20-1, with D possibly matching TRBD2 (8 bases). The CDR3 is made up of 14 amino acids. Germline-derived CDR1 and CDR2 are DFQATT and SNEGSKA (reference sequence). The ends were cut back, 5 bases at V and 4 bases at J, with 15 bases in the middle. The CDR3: CSAQGGLGYNEQFF. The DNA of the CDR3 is TGCAGTGCTCAGGGGGGACTAGGGTACAATGAGCAGTTCTTC.